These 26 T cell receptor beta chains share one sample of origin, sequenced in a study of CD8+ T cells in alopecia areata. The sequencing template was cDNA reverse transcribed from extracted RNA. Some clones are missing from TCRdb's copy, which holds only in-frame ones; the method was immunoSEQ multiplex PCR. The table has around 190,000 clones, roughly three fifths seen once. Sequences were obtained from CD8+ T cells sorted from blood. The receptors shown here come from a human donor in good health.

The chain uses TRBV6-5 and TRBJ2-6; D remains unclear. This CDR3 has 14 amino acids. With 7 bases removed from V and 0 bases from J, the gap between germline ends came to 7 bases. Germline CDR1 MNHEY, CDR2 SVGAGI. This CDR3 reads CASTWSSGANVLTF. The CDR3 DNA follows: TGTGCCAGCACCTGGAGCTCTGGGGCCAACGTCCTGACTTTC.

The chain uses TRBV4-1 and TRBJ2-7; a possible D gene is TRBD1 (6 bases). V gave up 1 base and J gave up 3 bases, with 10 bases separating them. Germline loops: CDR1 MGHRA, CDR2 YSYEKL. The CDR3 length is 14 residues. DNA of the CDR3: TGCGCCAGCAGCCAAGTCAAGGGGGACTACGAGCAGTACTTC. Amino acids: CASSQVKGDYEQYF.

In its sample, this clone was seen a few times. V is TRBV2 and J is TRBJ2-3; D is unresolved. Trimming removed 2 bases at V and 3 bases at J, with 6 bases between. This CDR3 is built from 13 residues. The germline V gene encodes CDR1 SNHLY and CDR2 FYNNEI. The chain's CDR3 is CASSEYTTDTQYF. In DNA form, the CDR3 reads TGTGCCAGCAGTGAATATACTACAGATACGCAGTATTTT.

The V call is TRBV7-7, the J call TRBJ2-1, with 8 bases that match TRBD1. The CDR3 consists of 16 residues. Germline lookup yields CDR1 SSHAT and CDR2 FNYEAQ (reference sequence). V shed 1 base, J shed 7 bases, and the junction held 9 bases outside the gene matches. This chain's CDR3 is CASSLEGPGGRNEQFF. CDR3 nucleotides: TGTGCCAGCAGCTTAGAAGGTCCAGGGGGCAGGAATGAGCAGTTCTTC.

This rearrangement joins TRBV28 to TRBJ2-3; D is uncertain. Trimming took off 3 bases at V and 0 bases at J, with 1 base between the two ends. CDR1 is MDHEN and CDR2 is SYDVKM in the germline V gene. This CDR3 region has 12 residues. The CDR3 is CASSLSTDTQYF. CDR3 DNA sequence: TGTGCCAGCAGTTTGAGCACAGATACGCAGTATTTT.

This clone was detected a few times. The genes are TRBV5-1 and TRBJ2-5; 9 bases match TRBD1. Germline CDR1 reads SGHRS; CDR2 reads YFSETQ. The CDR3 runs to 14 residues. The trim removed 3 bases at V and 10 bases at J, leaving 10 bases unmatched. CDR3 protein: CASSYRGRVGDQYF. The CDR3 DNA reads TGCGCCAGCAGCTACAGGGGGCGAGTGGGGGACCAGTACTTC.

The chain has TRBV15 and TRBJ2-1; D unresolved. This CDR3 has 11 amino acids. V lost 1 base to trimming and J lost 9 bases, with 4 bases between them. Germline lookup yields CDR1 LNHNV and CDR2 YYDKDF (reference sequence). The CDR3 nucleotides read TGTGCCACCAGCAGAGGTGCTGAGCAGTTCTTC. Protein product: CATSRGAEQFF.

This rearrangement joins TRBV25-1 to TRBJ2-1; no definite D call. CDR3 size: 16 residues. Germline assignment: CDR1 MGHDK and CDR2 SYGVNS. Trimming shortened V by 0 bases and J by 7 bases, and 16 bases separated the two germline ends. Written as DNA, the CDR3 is TGTGCCAGCAGTGAATACACTCCCGGTGAGGTGAATGAGCAGTTCTTC. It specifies CASSEYTPGEVNEQFF.

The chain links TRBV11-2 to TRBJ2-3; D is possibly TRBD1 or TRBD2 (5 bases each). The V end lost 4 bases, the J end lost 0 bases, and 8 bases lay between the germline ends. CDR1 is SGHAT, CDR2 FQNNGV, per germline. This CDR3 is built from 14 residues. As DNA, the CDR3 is TGTGCCAGCAGCTGGGACGGTAGCACAGATACGCAGTATTTT. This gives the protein CASSWDGSTDTQYF.

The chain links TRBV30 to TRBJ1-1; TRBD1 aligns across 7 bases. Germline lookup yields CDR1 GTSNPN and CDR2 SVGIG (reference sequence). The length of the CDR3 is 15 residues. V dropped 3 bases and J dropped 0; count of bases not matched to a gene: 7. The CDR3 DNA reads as TGTGCCTGGAGGGCAGGGGGATTCCTGAACACTGAAGCTTTCTTT. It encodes CAWRAGGFLNTEAFF.

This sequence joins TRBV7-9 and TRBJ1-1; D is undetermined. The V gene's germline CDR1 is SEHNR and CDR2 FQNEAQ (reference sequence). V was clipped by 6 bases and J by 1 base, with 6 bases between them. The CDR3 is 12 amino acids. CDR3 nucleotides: TGTGCCAGCAGATTTGCGAACACTGAAGCTTTCTTT. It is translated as CASRFANTEAFF.

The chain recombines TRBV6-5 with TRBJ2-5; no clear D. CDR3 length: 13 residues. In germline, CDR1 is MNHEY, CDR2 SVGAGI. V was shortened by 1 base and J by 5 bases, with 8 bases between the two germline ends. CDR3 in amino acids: CASSYLPAETQYF. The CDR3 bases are TGTGCCAGCAGTTACTTACCAGCGGAGACCCAGTACTTC.

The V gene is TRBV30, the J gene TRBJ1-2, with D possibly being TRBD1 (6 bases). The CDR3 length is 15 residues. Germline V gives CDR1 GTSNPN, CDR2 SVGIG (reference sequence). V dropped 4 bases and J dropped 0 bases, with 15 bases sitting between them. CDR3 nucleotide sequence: TGTGCCTGGAAAATACGGACAGAGGCTAACTATGGCTACACCTTC. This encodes CAWKIRTEANYGYTF.

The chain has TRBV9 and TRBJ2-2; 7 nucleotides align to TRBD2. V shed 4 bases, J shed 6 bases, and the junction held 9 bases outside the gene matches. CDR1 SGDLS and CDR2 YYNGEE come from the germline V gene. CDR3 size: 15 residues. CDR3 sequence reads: CASSTGGLMAGELFF. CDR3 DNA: TGTGCCAGCAGCACGGGGGGACTGATGGCCGGGGAGCTGTTTTTT.

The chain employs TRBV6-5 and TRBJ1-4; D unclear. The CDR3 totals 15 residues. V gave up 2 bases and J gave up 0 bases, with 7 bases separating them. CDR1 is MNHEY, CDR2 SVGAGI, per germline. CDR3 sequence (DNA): TGTGCCAGCAGTTACGGGCCATCAACTAATGAAAAACTGTTTTTT. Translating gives CASSYGPSTNEKLFF.

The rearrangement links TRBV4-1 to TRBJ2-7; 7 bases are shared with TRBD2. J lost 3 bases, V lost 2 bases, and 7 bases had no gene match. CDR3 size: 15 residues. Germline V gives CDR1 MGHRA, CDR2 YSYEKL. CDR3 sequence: CASSQQAGGGYEQYF. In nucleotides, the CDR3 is TGCGCCAGCAGCCAACAGGCGGGCGGGGGCTACGAGCAGTACTTC.

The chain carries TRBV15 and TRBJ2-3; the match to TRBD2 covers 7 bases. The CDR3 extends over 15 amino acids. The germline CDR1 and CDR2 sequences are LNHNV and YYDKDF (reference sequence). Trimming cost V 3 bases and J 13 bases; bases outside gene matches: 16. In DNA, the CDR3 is TGTGCCACCAGCAGGGACCGAAGTTTGGGACTAAAGGAGTATTTT. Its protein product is CATSRDRSLGLKEYF.

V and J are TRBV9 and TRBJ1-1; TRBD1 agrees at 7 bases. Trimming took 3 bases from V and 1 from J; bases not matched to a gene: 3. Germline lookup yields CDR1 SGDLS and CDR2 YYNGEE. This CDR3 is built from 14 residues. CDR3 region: CASSGQGKNTEAFF. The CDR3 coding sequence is TGTGCCAGCAGCGGACAGGGAAAGAACACTGAAGCTTTCTTT.

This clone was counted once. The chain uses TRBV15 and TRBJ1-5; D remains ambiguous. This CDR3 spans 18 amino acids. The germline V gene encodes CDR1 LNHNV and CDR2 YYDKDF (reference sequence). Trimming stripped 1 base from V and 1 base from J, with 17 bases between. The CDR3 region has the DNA TGTGCCACCAGCAGAGGTGGGGAGGGAGGGAGGAGCAATCAGCCCCAGCATTTT. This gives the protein CATSRGGEGGRSNQPQHF.

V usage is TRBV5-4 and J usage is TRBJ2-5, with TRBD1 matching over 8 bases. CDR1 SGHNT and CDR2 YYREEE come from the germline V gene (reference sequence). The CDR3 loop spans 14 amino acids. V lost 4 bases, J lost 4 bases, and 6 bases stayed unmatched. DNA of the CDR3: TGTGCCAGCAGCCCGACAGGGGCGGTAGAGACCCAGTACTTC. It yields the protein CASSPTGAVETQYF.

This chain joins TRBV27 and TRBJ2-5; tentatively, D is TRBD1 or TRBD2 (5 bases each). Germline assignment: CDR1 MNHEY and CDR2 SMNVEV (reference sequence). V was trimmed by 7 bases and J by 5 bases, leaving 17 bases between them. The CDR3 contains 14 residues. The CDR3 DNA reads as TGTGCCAGCAACCCCGGGACCACGAGGGAGACCCAGTACTTC. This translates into CASNPGTTRETQYF.

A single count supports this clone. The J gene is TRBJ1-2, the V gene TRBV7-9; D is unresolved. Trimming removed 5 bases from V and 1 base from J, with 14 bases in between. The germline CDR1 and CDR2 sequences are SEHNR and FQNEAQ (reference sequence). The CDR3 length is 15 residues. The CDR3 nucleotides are TGTGCCAGCAGCCTCGGGAGGGCTATTAACTATGGCTACACCTTC. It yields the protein CASSLGRAINYGYTF.

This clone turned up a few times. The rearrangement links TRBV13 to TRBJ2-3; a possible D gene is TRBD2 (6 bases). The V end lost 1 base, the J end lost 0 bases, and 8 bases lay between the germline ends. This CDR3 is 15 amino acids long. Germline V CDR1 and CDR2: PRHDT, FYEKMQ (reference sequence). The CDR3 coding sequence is TGTGCCAGCAGCTTAGCGGGGGATAGCACAGATACGCAGTATTTT. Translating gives CASSLAGDSTDTQYF. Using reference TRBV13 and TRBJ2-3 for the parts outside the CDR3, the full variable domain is AAGVIQSPRHLIKEKRETATLKCYPIPRHDTVYWYQQGPGQDPQFLISFYEKMQSDKGSIPDRFSAQQFSDYHSELNMSSLELGDSALYFCASSLAGDSTDTQYFGPGTRLTVL.

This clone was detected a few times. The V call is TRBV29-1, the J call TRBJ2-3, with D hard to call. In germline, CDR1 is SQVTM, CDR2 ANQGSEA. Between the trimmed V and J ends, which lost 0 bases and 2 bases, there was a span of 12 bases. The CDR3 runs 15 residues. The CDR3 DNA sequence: TGCAGCGTTGAAGATCTTATAGCAGCCACAGATACGCAGTATTTT. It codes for CSVEDLIAATDTQYF.

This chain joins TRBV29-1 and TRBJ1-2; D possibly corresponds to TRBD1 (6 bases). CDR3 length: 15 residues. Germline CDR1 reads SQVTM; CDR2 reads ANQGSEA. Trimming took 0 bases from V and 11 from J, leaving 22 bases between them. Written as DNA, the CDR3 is TGCAGCGTTGAAGATCTTGGGGCAGGGGCCGGGTCGTACACCTTC. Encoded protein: CSVEDLGAGAGSYTF.

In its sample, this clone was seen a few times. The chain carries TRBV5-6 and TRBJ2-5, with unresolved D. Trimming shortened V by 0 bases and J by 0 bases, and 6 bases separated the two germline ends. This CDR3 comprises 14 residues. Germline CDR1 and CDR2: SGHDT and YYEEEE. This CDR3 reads CASSLGADQETQYF. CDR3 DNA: TGTGCCAGCAGCTTGGGCGCAGACCAAGAGACCCAGTACTTC.